A selection of T cell receptor beta chains follows, all from one sample in a study of metastatic and nonmetastatic thyroid tumors. TCRdb re-clonotyped the PCR reads through MiXCR. The table shows some 20,000 clones, with around 33% occurring only once. The sequenced material came from tumor tissue. The receptors stem from a female donor with papillary thyroid cancer or a benign thyroid nodule (not recorded which). Some clones in this sample may be carry-over from other donors' samples. CDR3s include the opening cysteine and the closing phenylalanine or tryptophan. A D gene is named only where the DNA matches it firmly.

D	V	CDR3
TRBD1	TRBV6-6	CASSYQGQGYEQYF
TRBD1	TRBV30	CACHYRGRESMGPLHF
TRBD2	TRBV28	CASSFLLAGASYNEQFF
NA	TRBV7-2	CASTKGGSYNEQFF
TRBD1	TRBV6-2/TRBV6-3	CASSYPLGTAGTDTQYF
NA	TRBV7-2	CASSLARQPQHF
NA	TRBV6-5	CASSYGSGNTIYF
TRBD1	TRBV28	CASSQGGWGYTF
NA	TRBV9	CASSVLSGTRSTDTQYF
TRBD2	TRBV20-1	CSANLAGGAYYEQYF
TRBD2	TRBV27	CASSLGVPGGYYNEQFF
NA	TRBV7-2	CASSQGPTGNTIYF
NA	TRBV2	CASSEAGINSPLHF
NA	TRBV4-2	CASSQVLLSEGRGELFF
NA	TRBV2	CASSEAGPSSYNSPLHF
TRBD2	TRBV28	CASSVAGGMNGELFF
NA	TRBV7-3	CASSSVNTGELFF
NA	TRBV6-5	CASSYSRDEKLFF
TRBD2	TRBV7-2	CASSTQRGIEQYF
NA	TRBV2	CASKDKNIQYF
NA	TRBV10-3	CAISESRGVGETQYF
TRBD1	TRBV20-1	CSARALDRVIHGYTF
TRBD2	TRBV11-2	CASRSPGTSGRDTQYF
NA	TRBV28	CASSNRVQEQYF
NA	TRBV9	CASSVAGYNEQFF
NA	TRBV6-1	CASSDPYRVRNTEAFF
NA	TRBV6-1	CASRGKGFNYGYTF
NA	TRBV5-1	CASSLEAFLAGELFF
NA	TRBV30	CAWDKRGDTQYF
TRBD1	TRBV6-1	CASSARGDRGYENTEAFF
NA	TRBV18	CASSLAEANVLTF
NA	TRBV7-2	CASSLGIGTNTEAFF
TRBD2	TRBV6-1	CASGGTTQETQYF
TRBD2	TRBV20-1	CSARNSGRSSSTDTQYF
TRBD1	TRBV2	CASSDPLTGPNNYGYTF
TRBD2	TRBV12-3/TRBV12-4	CASSFWTSGEQFF
NA	TRBV7-6	CASSLTTGKRAGELFF
TRBD1	TRBV6-6	CASSYYTRGTETF
NA	TRBV11-1	CASRFTDTQYF
NA	TRBV6-1	CASSATRGGYNEQFF
TRBD1	TRBV4-1	CASSRDTPGQGGGGTQYF
TRBD2	TRBV20-1	CSARLGLAVDNEQFF
NA	TRBV27	CASSLSSRAGELFF
NA	TRBV30	CAWSGQGYQPQHF
TRBD1	TRBV20-1	CSAGTGANYGYTF